Shown below are 5 T cell receptor beta chains from a single sample sequenced in a study of chemoradiotherapy in HPV16-positive cancers. Profiled with immunoSEQ multiplex PCR; TCRdb holds only in-frame clones, not every one. The table has some 35,000 clones, 92% seen once. The material sequenced was blood, taken from a patient who underwent chemoradiotherapy. The receptors originated from a human donor with HPV-associated anogenital cancer.

V gene TRBV9 combines with J gene TRBJ2-5; TRBD1 might be the D (6 bases). V lost 4 bases and J 5 bases, leaving 21 bases between the germline ends. CDR3 length: 16 amino acids. In germline, CDR1 is SGDLS, CDR2 YYNGEE. As DNA, the CDR3 is TGTGCCAGCAGCTTGGGGACAACAAAGCGGTTGGAGACCCAGTACTTC. Amino acids: CASSLGTTKRLETQYF.

V and J are TRBV7-9 and TRBJ2-6; D unclear. In germline, CDR1 is SEHNR, CDR2 FQNEAQ (reference sequence). This CDR3 has 14 residues. The V and J ends lost 6 bases and 4 bases respectively, with 10 bases between them. The CDR3 reads CASSQFSGANVLTF. The CDR3, as DNA: TGTGCCAGCAGTCAATTCTCCGGGGCCAACGTCCTGACTTTC.

The V and J genes are TRBV9 and TRBJ1-2; D is undetermined. Germline assignment: CDR1 SGDLS and CDR2 YYNGEE. V was shortened by 4 bases and J by 0 bases, with 13 bases between the two germline ends. The CDR3 has 15 residues. CDR3 residues: CASSPTGISNYGYTF. DNA of the CDR3: TGTGCCAGCAGCCCCACGGGGATTTCTAACTATGGCTACACCTTC. The variable domain in full, completed from reference TRBV9 and TRBJ1-2, reads DSGVTQTPKHLITATGQRVTLRCSPRSGDLSVYWYQQSLDQGLQFLIQYYNGEERAKGNILERFSAQQFPDLHSELNLSSLELGDSALYFCASSPTGISNYGYTFGSGTRLTVV.

The rearrangement uses TRBV7-9 and TRBJ1-1, with D uncertain. Germline V gene data show CDR1 as SEHNR and CDR2 as FQNEAQ (reference sequence). Trimming stripped 5 bases from V and 11 bases from J, with 15 bases between. The CDR3 has 12 residues. CDR3: CASSLGGKMAFF. The CDR3 coding sequence is TGTGCCAGCAGCCTCGGAGGGAAAATGGCTTTCTTT.

This chain uses TRBV27 with TRBJ2-7, with 7 bases fitting TRBD1. The CDR3 length is 16 residues. The germline CDR1 and CDR2 sequences are MNHEY and SMNVEV (reference sequence). After removal of 5 bases from V and 2 bases from J, the junction contained 12 bases not matched to a gene. CDR3 DNA sequence: TGTGCCAGCAGTGCAACAGGGGCCGCGAACCCCTACGAGCAGTACTTC. It yields the protein CASSATGAANPYEQYF.